The clone carrying this T cell receptor beta chain was observed at least ten times. The CDR3 totals 15 residues. V lost 3 bases, J lost 5 bases, and 8 bases stayed unmatched. One entry per CDR3 protein results from TCRdb running MiXCR on the 5' RACE reads. Among roughly 49,000 distinct CDR3 sequences, about 4.2% were seen once, and the ten largest hold roughly 6.4%. These data originate in a study of early T cells in non-severe SARS-CoV-2 infection. The receptor was isolated from an adult who was a healthcare worker with PCR-confirmed SARS-CoV-2 infection or an uninfected control (not recorded which). Sequences were obtained from whole blood. V gene TRBV12-3 or TRBV12-4 combines with J gene TRBJ1-2; 8 nucleotides agree with TRBD1. The CDR3 region has the DNA TGTGCCAGCAGTTTGCGACAGGGGTTTAGGTATGGCTACACCTTC. Translated, it gives CASSLRQGFRYGYTF.